This TCR beta chain originates from a study of shared clonotypes between healthy human individuals (dated by TCRdb to about 2020). Context from the whole study: The cohort included three men and a couple of women between 18 and 49 years of age. To estimate repertoire size and how much clonotype sharing occurs between individuals, the study deeply sequenced the blood TCR repertoires of five healthy adults. Per donor, leukapheresis produced somewhere between about 0.9 and 9 billion PBMCs. To increase sequencing depth and limit assay-specific biases, different laboratories used diverse techniques to prepare libraries and sequence TCR repertoires. For each donor, three plates each were used for CD4 naive and CD4 memory, two plates were used for CD8 naive, and one plate was used for CD8 memory. What the work shows at the level of the full study, not this receptor alone: Only blood was sampled, and tissue TCR repertoires likely differ from those in blood. Higher generation probabilities were observed for clonotypes shared by all four sorted-subset donors than for non-shared clonotypes. Across four donors, roughly 5% of naive CD4, more than 3% of naive CD8, roughly 2.3% of memory CD4, and under 0.45% of memory CD8 clonotypes were shared. Because the study included a small number of donors, the genetic and exposure-history diversity represented was limited. Larger estimated clonotype richness was generally found for naive subsets than for memory subsets. Even with the large sequencing depth, rarefaction of the sorted-subset datasets indicated that sequencing was incomplete. Pairwise subsampling led to the expectation that sequencing depth would affect the degree of clonotype sharing among donors.

Per the germline V gene (reference sequence), MNHEY is the CDR1 and SMNVEV is the CDR2. The CDR3 covers 16 residues, taking in both the cysteine and the phenylalanine. Of the read, only the CDR3 DNA is kept; its 48 bases are in frame from base 1. The junction shows trimming of 8 bases on V and 0 bases on J, and the gene matches do not reach 9 bases of it. Using the deep immunoSEQ assay, TCR CDR3 regions were amplified from genomic DNA by multiplex PCR. Genomic DNA extracted from each cell subset was distributed evenly over all wells of several immunoSEQ 96-well plates, and each plate served as one replicate. For sorted subsets, around 200 ng genomic DNA, equal to 25,000 to 35,000 T cell genomes, was loaded into each replicate PCR. Purified libraries were quantified with a Qubit 3.0 fluorometer, sized on a Bioanalyzer 2100, and re-quantified with the KAPA Library Quantification kit. Each immunoSEQ 96-well plate was sequenced on its own single-read 150-cycle Illumina NextSeq 550 flow cell. Turning to the authors' computational methods: Because the immunoSEQ output included only junctional sequences and no quality scores, the filtering could not be the same as the filtering used for full-length reads. Sequences were annotated with PyIR, a Python wrapper for IgBLAST v1.9, and V/J genes and CDR3 were assigned using IMGT germline references. Reads with weak V/J assignments (E-value above 1e-6), missing CDR3, stop codons, out-of-frame junctions, or ambiguous translated residues were removed. V3J clonotypes were defined as sequences sharing the same inferred V gene, J gene, and CDR3 amino acid sequence. The percentage overlap between two repertoires was calculated by dividing the number of shared unique clonotypes by the size of the smaller repertoire. Three approaches were used to assess repertoire richness: RTK rarefaction, the Chao1 estimator, and Recon v2.1 estimates of unobserved clonotypes. Generation probabilities for all TCRbeta clonotypes obtained by the gDNA method from four donors were computed using OLGA. The immuneACCESS repertoire file appears here via TCRdb, limited to in-frame rearrangements. These files lack a portion of the clones; in checked studies, under half of the deficit traces to unresolved V genes, and the cause of the others is not known. The V and J calls and clone size are taken from that table; D and trimming were inferred from the DNA. This sample has approximately 2,000,000 clones in its table, and around 90% of those were observed once. Of the sample, approximately 0.41% is held by the ten largest clones.

Healthy HIV-negative adults with no recently reported acute infections or vaccinations were included as donors. Every donor was a Caucasian adult residing in Nashville, Tennessee, USA. CD4+ T cells were enriched by magnetic negative selection, after which naive cells were positively selected on CD45RA and the negative fraction was taken as the memory subset. After blood collection by leukapheresis, PBMCs were isolated using Ficoll-Histopaque density gradient centrifugation and then cryopreserved in the vapor phase of liquid nitrogen. Purity and quantity of every magnetically sorted T cell population were checked by analytical flow cytometry. From each sorted fraction, genomic DNA was isolated and quantified by UV absorbance on a Nanodrop 2000c. This clone was found once. No antigen is known for it. No much larger clonotype is one base removed from it; base qualities were not supplied.

Sequenced sample: naive CD4+ T cells from PBMCs. The cell subset or site label, as the study defines it: CD45RA+ positively selected. The sequence was collected from a young man in good health. Some clones in this sample may be carry-over from other donors' samples. Recombination joined TRBV27 with TRBJ1-4; TRBD1 aligns with 7 central bases. The CDR3 loop reads CASAGGAMATNEKLFF. The DNA is TGTGCCAGCGCAGGGGGAGCTATGGCAACTAATGAAAAACTGTTTTTT.